This T cell receptor (beta chain) was documented in a study of blood T cell repertoires in COVID-19. Looking at the study overall: Italy, Spain and the United States were the sources of the convalescent and acute COVID-19 samples. In each case, the material was cDNA or gDNA derived from T cells, B-cell-depleted T cells, or PBMCs.

Germline lookup yields CDR1 LNHDA and CDR2 SQIVND (reference sequence). This CDR3 comprises 15 residues. With 3 bases clipped from V and 6 bases from J, the junction kept 3 bases outside the gene matches. Original data processing: Reference gene primers were amplified, and this amplification served to estimate nucleated cell counts. The data were produced by immunoSEQ multiplex PCR, yet TCRdb's version contains in-frame clones alone and is incomplete. V and J calls and clone size are given by that table; D and trimming were obtained from the DNA. The repertoire includes roughly 65,000 clones, 75% to 90% of them detected once, and about a third sits in the top ten.

The V and J genes are TRBV19 and TRBJ2-2; 11 bases fit TRBD2. Sequencing input: peripheral blood. The sequence was obtained from a woman of 80 years or more with active or convalescent COVID-19. Written as DNA, the CDR3 is TGTGCCAGTAGTATGGTAGCGGGGGGGCCCGGGGAGCTGTTTTTT. This translates into CASSMVAGGPGELFF.